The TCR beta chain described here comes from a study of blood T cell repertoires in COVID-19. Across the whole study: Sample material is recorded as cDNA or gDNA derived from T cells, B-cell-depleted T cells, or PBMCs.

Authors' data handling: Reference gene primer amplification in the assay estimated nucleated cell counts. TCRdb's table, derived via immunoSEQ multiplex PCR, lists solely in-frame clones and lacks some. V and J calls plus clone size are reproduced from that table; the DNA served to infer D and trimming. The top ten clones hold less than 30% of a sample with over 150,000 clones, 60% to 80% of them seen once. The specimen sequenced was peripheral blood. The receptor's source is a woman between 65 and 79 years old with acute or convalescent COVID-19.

CDR3 amino acids: CASSVQDGGNQPQHF. For the CDR3, the DNA is TGTGCCAGTAGTGTACAGGACGGCGGCAATCAGCCCCAGCATTTT. The rearrangement links TRBV19 to TRBJ1-5, with D possibly being TRBD1 (5 bases). The germline V gene has CDR1 LNHDA and CDR2 SQIVND (reference sequence). The CDR3 length is 15 residues. V lost 5 bases and J 2 bases, leaving 13 bases between the germline ends. Filled out from reference TRBV19 and TRBJ1-5, the complete variable domain reads DGGITQSPKYLFRKEGQNVTLSCEQNLNHDAMYWYRQDPGQGLRLIYYSQIVNDFQKGDIAEGYSVSREKKESFPLTVTSAQKNPTAFYLCASSVQDGGNQPQHFGDGTRLSIL.